This T cell receptor beta chain comes out of a study of T cells in Graves' hyperthyroidism and ophthalmopathy. There were TCR beta CDR3 regions amplified from RNA transcripts. HTBI primers were employed in a first-round RT-PCR of the TCR CDR3. TCRdb passed the multiplex PCR reads through MiXCR, listing each CDR3 protein once. The top ten hold about 7.2% of the sample, which has about 700,000 distinct CDR3 sequences, just under 45% seen once. The sequenced material came from peripheral blood or thyroid tissue (not recorded which). The receptor was derived from an adult man with Graves' disease, either hyperthyroidism or ophthalmopathy (not recorded which).

The CDR3 bases are TGCAGTGCTAGAGAGGCGGACAGGTTGAACACTGAAGCTTTCTTT. As protein: CSAREADRLNTEAFF. The V call is TRBV20-1, the J call TRBJ1-1; 7 bases are shared with TRBD1. Germline V gives CDR1 DFQATT, CDR2 SNEGSKA (reference sequence). The CDR3 totals 15 residues. The V gene end was trimmed by 0 bases and the J gene end by 0 bases; junction bases not matched to a gene: 4.